These 16 T cell receptor beta chains were sequenced from one sample in a study of T cells in women clearing cervical HPV infection. Profiled with immunoSEQ multiplex PCR; TCRdb holds only in-frame clones, not every one. This listing includes tens of thousands of clones. The sequenced sample was blood buffy coat. The receptors were gathered from a woman between 18 and 69 years old with a cervical HPV16 infection that either progressed to CIN3+ or cleared (not recorded which).

A note on this clone: The CDR3 is cut off 3 residues early in the read; its end comes from the germline J gene. V is TRBV7-2 and J is TRBJ1-2; D call uncertain. Germline values: CDR1 SGHTA, CDR2 FQGNSA. The CDR3 spans 14 residues. The CDR3 region is CASSFNSGSADYTF. The CDR3 DNA, read in part, is TGTGCCAGCAGCTTCAACAGCGGGAGTGCCGAC.

A note on this clone: With the read ending 3 residues before the CDR3 end, the germline J gene is used to fill in that end. The chain joins TRBV20-1 to TRBJ2-7, with D possibly matching TRBD1 (5 bases). The CDR3 runs to 14 residues. The ends were cut back, 6 bases at V and 4 bases at J, with 19 bases in the middle. Germline assignment: CDR1 DFQATT and CDR2 SNEGSKA (reference sequence). CDR3 bases read: TGCAGTGCCTTAGAGGTAAAAGGGGATTACGAG. As protein: CSALEVKGDYE. The full CDR3 protein reads CSALEVKGDYEQYF.

For this clone: The read comes to an end 3 residues before the CDR3 does, leaving the germline J gene to fill in the end. This rearrangement joins TRBV7-9 to TRBJ1-1; D call uncertain. The CDR3 spans 11 residues. CDR1 and CDR2 from the germline V gene are SEHNR and FQNEAQ (reference sequence). The sequenced CDR3 bases are TGTGCCAGCGGGCTCTCCTACGAG. This encodes CASGLSYE. From start to end, the CDR3 is CASGLSYEAFF.

As for this clone: The read gets to within 3 residues of the CDR3 end, and the germline J gene fills in the rest. The chain carries TRBV5-1 and TRBJ2-7, with D possibly matching TRBD1 (5 bases). Germline CDR1 is SGHRS and CDR2 is YFSETQ. V was clipped by 0 bases and J by 4 bases, with 11 bases between them. This CDR3 is 14 amino acids long. The CDR3 spells CASSLARELYEQYF. Incomplete CDR3 DNA: TGCGCCAGCAGCTTGGCCAGGGAATTATACGAG.

A word on this clone: The read ends 3 residues early relative to the CDR3; the germline J gene fills the gap. V usage is TRBV5-6 and J usage is TRBJ2-3, with D perhaps TRBD2 (6 bases). Trimming stripped 0 bases from V and 4 bases from J, with 6 bases between. The germline V gene has CDR1 SGHDT and CDR2 YYEEEE. CDR3 length: 13 amino acids. The CDR3 sequence: CASSLGGADTQYF. Partial CDR3 DNA: TGTGCCAGCAGCTTGGGGGGGGCAGATACG.

Turning to this clone: The CDR3 end falls 3 residues outside the read, so it is completed with the germline J gene. The genes are TRBV20-1 and TRBJ2-4, with a weak D call TRBD2 (5 bases). The CDR3 runs 11 residues. Germline V gene data show CDR1 as DFQATT and CDR2 as SNEGSKA (reference sequence). The V end was cut by 5 bases, the J end by 8 bases, with 10 bases between. The sequenced CDR3 bases are TGCAGTGCTGCACCCGGGGACATT. Its translation: CSAAPGDI. The whole CDR3 sequence reads CSAAPGDIQYF.

As for this clone: The read is 3 residues too short to cover the CDR3 end, so that end is filled in from the germline J gene. This chain links TRBV7-6 with TRBJ2-1, with 9 positions matching TRBD2. Germline values: CDR1 SGHVS, CDR2 FNYEAQ. The CDR3 loop spans 15 amino acids. V gave up 6 bases and J gave up 5 bases; unmatched junction bases: 8. CDR3 protein: CASSLSGSGHNEQFF. The CDR3 bases that were read are TGTGCCAGCAGTCTTAGCGGGAGTGGCCACAATGAG.

Notes on this clone: The read is 3 residues too short to cover the CDR3 end, so that end is filled in from the germline J gene. This sequence joins TRBV29-1 and TRBJ1-2, with unresolved D. The germline CDR1 and CDR2 sequences are SQVTM and ANQGSEA. The length of the CDR3 is 10 residues. CDR3: CSVDVGGYTF. The DNA read from the CDR3 is TGCAGCGTTGATGTAGGGGGC. The entire variable domain, with the rest obtained from reference TRBV29-1 and TRBJ1-2, is as follows: SAVISQKPSRDICQRGTSLTIQCQVDSQVTMMFWYRQQPGQSLTLIATANQGSEATYESGFVIDKFPISRPNLTFSTLTVSNMSPEDSSIYLCSVDVGGYTFGSGTRLTVV.

Turning to this clone: Sequencing ends 3 residues short of the CDR3 end; the germline J gene provides the rest. V is TRBV19 and J is TRBJ1-4; 10 nucleotides line up with TRBD1. V dropped 5 bases and J dropped 5; count of bases not matched to a gene: 5. Germline CDR1 reads LNHDA; CDR2 reads SQIVND (reference sequence). CDR3 length equals 15 residues. The CDR3 DNA, read in part, is TGTGCCAGTAGTGTCCCGGGACAGGGGAATGAAAAA. Amino acid sequence: CASSVPGQGNEK. The whole CDR3 reads CASSVPGQGNEKLFF.

On this clone itself: The read terminates 3 residues ahead of where the CDR3 ends, so the germline J gene completes it. The genes are TRBV11-2 and TRBJ2-3; tentatively, D is TRBD2 (6 bases). This CDR3 region has 15 residues. Germline CDR1 SGHAT, CDR2 FQNNGV. V lost 3 bases and J 2 bases, leaving 12 bases between the germline ends. The sequenced part of the CDR3 DNA is TGTGCCAGCAGCTTCCAGAGACTAGTCACAGATACG. Amino acids: CASSFQRLVTDT. The full CDR3 protein is CASSFQRLVTDTQYF. Complete variable domain (other parts from reference TRBV11-2 and TRBJ2-3): EAGVAQSPRYKIIEKRQSVAFWCNPISGHATLYWYQQILGQGPKLLIQFQNNGVVDDSQLPKDRFSAERLKGVDSTLKIQPAKLEDSAVYLCASSFQRLVTDTQYFGPGTRLTVL.

Points on this clone: The CDR3 goes on 3 residues after the read ends, and that part is filled in from the germline J gene. The chain recombines TRBV19 with TRBJ2-2; 10 nucleotides match TRBD1. This CDR3 is 16 amino acids long. Per the germline V gene, CDR1 is LNHDA and CDR2 is SQIVND (reference sequence). Trimming took 4 bases from V and 4 from J; bases not matched to a gene: 6. Partial CDR3 DNA: TGTGCCAGTAGTAAACCCGGGACAGGGGTCACCGGGGAG. It codes for CASSKPGTGVTGE. The full CDR3 reads CASSKPGTGVTGELFF.

Points on this clone: The sequenced fragment ends 3 residues before the CDR3 boundary, so the rest is inferred from the germline J gene. The chain couples TRBV12-3 or TRBV12-4 to TRBJ1-4, with D hard to call. V lost 10 bases and J 5 bases, leaving 5 bases between the germline ends. The length of the CDR3 is 10 residues. CDR3 residues: CATLNEKLFF. The covered CDR3 bases are TGTGCCACCCTCAATGAAAAA.

In regard to this clone: The read terminates 3 residues ahead of where the CDR3 ends, so the germline J gene completes it. The chain links TRBV7-3 to TRBJ2-1; tentative D call: TRBD2 (6 bases). The length of the CDR3 is 17 residues. Germline V gives CDR1 SGHTA, CDR2 FQGTGA. V was pared by 5 bases and J by 5 bases, with 22 bases between. Partial CDR3 DNA: TGTGCCAGCAGCCCTGGATGGGGGACTGGCCTCGACAATGAG. Amino acids: CASSPGWGTGLDNE. The whole CDR3 sequence is CASSPGWGTGLDNEQFF. Full variable domain (missing parts from reference TRBV7-3 and TRBJ2-1): GAGVSQTPSNKVTEKGKYVELRCDPISGHTALYWYRQSLGQGPEFLIYFQGTGAADDSGLPNDRFFAVRPEGSVSTLKIQRTERGDSAVYLCASSPGWGTGLDNEQFFGPGTRLTVL.

Worth noting for this clone: The read falls 3 residues short of the CDR3 end, and the missing part is taken from the germline J gene. The rearrangement links TRBV5-4 to TRBJ2-3; 8 bases agree with TRBD1. CDR3 length: 12 residues. Looked up from germline, CDR1 is SGHNT and CDR2 is YYREEE (reference sequence). This CDR3 reads CASGQGQETQYF. CDR3 DNA (partial): TGTGCCAGCGGACAGGGTCAAGAGACG.

The covered CDR3 bases are TGTGCCAGTAGTGCGGGACTAGCGGGTACCGGGGAG. Amino acid sequence: CASSAGLAGTGE. The CDR3 reads in full as CASSAGLAGTGELFF. The rearrangement uses TRBV19 and TRBJ2-2, with 12 bases that match TRBD2. The CDR3 goes on 3 residues after the read ends, and that part is filled in from the germline J gene. The CDR3 has 15 amino acids. After removal of 5 bases from V and 5 bases from J, the junction contained 3 bases not matched to a gene. Germline lookup yields CDR1 LNHDA and CDR2 SQIVND (reference sequence).

As to this clone: Read coverage stops 3 residues before the CDR3 terminus; the germline J gene supplies the remainder. This chain joins TRBV7-2 and TRBJ2-1; possible D gene TRBD2, 6 bases. V dropped 4 bases and J dropped 7 bases, with 14 bases sitting between them. CDR1 is SGHTA and CDR2 is FQGNSA in the germline V gene. CDR3 length: 14 amino acids. The DNA read from the CDR3 is TGTGCCAGCAGCTCCCTAGGCGGGATGAATGAG. Its protein product is CASSSLGGMNE. In full, the CDR3 reads CASSSLGGMNEQFF.